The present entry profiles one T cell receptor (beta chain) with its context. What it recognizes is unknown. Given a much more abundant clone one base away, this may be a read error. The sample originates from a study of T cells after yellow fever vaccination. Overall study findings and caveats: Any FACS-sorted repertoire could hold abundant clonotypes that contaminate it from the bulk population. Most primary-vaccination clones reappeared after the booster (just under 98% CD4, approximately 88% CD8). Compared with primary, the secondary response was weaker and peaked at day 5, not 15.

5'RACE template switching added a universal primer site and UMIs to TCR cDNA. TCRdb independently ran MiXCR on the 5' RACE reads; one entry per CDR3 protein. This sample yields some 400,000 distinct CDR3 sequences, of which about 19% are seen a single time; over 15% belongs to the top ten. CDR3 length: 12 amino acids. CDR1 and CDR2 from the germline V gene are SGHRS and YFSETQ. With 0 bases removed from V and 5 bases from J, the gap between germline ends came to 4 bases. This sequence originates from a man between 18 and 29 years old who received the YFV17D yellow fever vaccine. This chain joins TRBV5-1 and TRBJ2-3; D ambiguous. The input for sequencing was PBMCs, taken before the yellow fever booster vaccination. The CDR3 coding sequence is TGCGCCAGCAGCTTGGAGTTAGATACGCAGTATTTT. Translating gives CASSLELDTQYF.